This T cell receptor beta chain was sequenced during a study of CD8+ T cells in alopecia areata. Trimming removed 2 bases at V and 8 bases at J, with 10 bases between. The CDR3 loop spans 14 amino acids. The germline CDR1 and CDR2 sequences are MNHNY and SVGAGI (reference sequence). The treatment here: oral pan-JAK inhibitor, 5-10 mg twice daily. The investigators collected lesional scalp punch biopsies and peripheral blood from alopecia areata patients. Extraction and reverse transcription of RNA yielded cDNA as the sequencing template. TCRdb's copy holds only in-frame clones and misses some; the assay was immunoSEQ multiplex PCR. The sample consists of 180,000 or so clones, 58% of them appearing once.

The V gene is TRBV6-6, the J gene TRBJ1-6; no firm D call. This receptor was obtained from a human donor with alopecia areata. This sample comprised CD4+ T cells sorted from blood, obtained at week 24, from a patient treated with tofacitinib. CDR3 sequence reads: CASSYETSYSPLHF. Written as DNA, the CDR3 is TGTGCCAGCAGTTACGAGACCAGCTATTCACCCCTCCACTTT.